The 2 T cell receptor beta chains reported below all come from one sample, sequenced in a study of CD8 T cells in ankylosing spondylitis. TCRdb used MiXCR to reprocess the 5' RACE reads, holding one entry per CDR3 protein. The sample holds under 200,000 distinct CDR3 sequences; around a tenth are singletons and the top ten take 29%. Sequencing was done on a sample of blood, either unsorted or a sorted T cell fraction (not recorded which). These receptors all stem from a male donor with ankylosing spondylitis or in good health (not recorded which).

This clonotype was picked up many times. V is TRBV19 and J is TRBJ2-7; no clear D gene. V was cut by 3 bases and J by 0 bases, with 9 bases left in between. The germline gives CDR1 LNHDA, CDR2 SQIVND (reference sequence). This CDR3 contains 14 residues. The DNA for the CDR3 is TGTGCCAGTAGTATCGGCGGCACCTCCTACGAGCAGTACTTC. Protein sequence: CASSIGGTSYEQYF.

J is TRBJ2-2 and V is TRBV3-1, with 8 bases lining up with TRBD2. Unmatched junction bases numbered 6, after V lost 4 bases and J lost 5 bases. Germline V gene sequence: CDR1 LGHDT, CDR2 YNNKEL (reference sequence). This CDR3 is built from 15 residues. The chain's CDR3 is CASSLGLVRTGELFF. The CDR3, as DNA: TGTGCCAGCAGCCTGGGACTAGTTAGGACCGGGGAGCTGTTTTTT.